Listed here are 20 T cell receptor beta chains from one sample, sequenced in a study of CD8+ T cells in alopecia areata. Extracted RNA was reverse transcribed, and the resulting cDNA served as sequencing template. Sequencing used immunoSEQ multiplex PCR; TCRdb keeps in-frame clones, though not all of them. The sample includes some 170,000 clones, around 63% seen only once; the top ten take 1.7%. The material was CD4+ T cells sorted from blood, obtained at week 0. The receptors shown here come from a human donor with alopecia areata.

The gene calls are TRBV2 and TRBJ1-5; possibly TRBD1 for D (5 bases). This CDR3 region has 14 residues. The V gene's germline CDR1 is SNHLY and CDR2 FYNNEI. V dropped 3 bases and J dropped 7 bases, with 13 bases sitting between them. The CDR3 sequence: CASSDRQIFQPQHF. For the CDR3, the DNA is TGTGCCAGCAGTGATCGACAGATCTTCCAGCCCCAGCATTTT.

The J gene is TRBJ2-5, the V gene TRBV11-2; 10 bases are shared with TRBD2. This CDR3 is 17 amino acids long. Trimming cost V 5 bases and J 4 bases; bases outside gene matches: 13. Germline assignment: CDR1 SGHAT and CDR2 FQNNGV. The DNA of the CDR3 is TGTGCCAGCAGCCCAAGAGGAGCGGGGGGGTTAGGAGAGACCCAGTACTTC. Residues: CASSPRGAGGLGETQYF. The entire variable domain, with the rest obtained from reference TRBV11-2 and TRBJ2-5, is as follows: EAGVAQSPRYKIIEKRQSVAFWCNPISGHATLYWYQQILGQGPKLLIQFQNNGVVDDSQLPKDRFSAERLKGVDSTLKIQPAKLEDSAVYLCASSPRGAGGLGETQYFGPGTRLLVL.

This chain uses TRBV15 with TRBJ1-2; 7 bases align to TRBD1. Per germline, CDR1 LNHNV and CDR2 YYDKDF (reference sequence). The V and J ends lost 2 bases and 6 bases, in that order; junction bases with no gene match: 6. This CDR3 is 14 amino acids long. The chain's CDR3 is CATSRQSGGNGYTF. As DNA, the CDR3 is TGTGCCACCAGCAGACAATCAGGGGGGAATGGCTACACCTTC.

The chain uses TRBV5-1 and TRBJ2-6; D not resolved. CDR1 and CDR2 (germline): SGHRS, YFSETQ. This CDR3 has 16 residues. Trimming removed 4 bases at V and 0 bases at J, with 11 bases between. CDR3 sequence reads: CASSKDGISGANVLTF. CDR3 sequence (DNA): TGCGCCAGCAGCAAGGACGGAATCTCTGGGGCCAACGTCCTGACTTTC.

This rearrangement joins TRBV29-1 to TRBJ2-3; D is uncertain. Germline lookup yields CDR1 SQVTM and CDR2 ANQGSEA. This CDR3 spans 11 amino acids. Deletions cut 6 bases from V and 5 bases from J, with 9 bases between. CDR3 region: CSVLWGDTQYF. CDR3 bases: TGCAGCGTACTCTGGGGAGATACGCAGTATTTT.

The chain uses TRBV30 and TRBJ1-5; maybe TRBD1 (6 bases). CDR1 and CDR2 (germline): GTSNPN, SVGIG (reference sequence). This CDR3 comprises 13 residues. Trimming stripped 1 base from V and 5 bases from J, with 9 bases between. CDR3 amino acids: CAWSGGLDQPQHF. The CDR3 bases are TGTGCCTGGAGTGGGGGGCTAGATCAGCCCCAGCATTTT.

This clone appeared many times. The chain links TRBV30 to TRBJ2-2; 8 bases are a match to TRBD1. CDR1 is GTSNPN, CDR2 SVGIG, per germline (reference sequence). The J segment lost 4 bases and the V segment lost 4 bases, leaving 2 bases of the junction unmatched. This CDR3 has 13 amino acids. The DNA for the CDR3 is TGTGCCTGGACCGGACAGGGCACCGGGGAGCTGTTTTTT. Translating it yields CAWTGQGTGELFF.

The table lists this clone with many counts. The J gene is TRBJ1-6, the V gene TRBV19; D is uncertain. This CDR3 has 15 residues. The germline gives CDR1 LNHDA, CDR2 SQIVND (reference sequence). Trimming removed 4 bases from V and 5 bases from J, with 12 bases in between. Here the CDR3 DNA reads TGTGCCAGTAGTACGAAACCACGAGATAATTCACCCCTCCACTTT. Translating it yields CASSTKPRDNSPLHF.

The chain carries TRBV15 and TRBJ1-2; weak D call: TRBD1 (6 bases). This CDR3 spans 13 amino acids. The V and J ends lost 5 bases and 6 bases respectively, with 13 bases between them. Germline CDR1 reads LNHNV; CDR2 reads YYDKDF (reference sequence). For the CDR3, the DNA is TGTGCCACCAGCTATCTCGAGGGGGATGGCTACACCTTC. It is translated as CATSYLEGDGYTF.

The CDR3 nucleotides read TGTGCCTGGAGTGTACATGGCGGCATTAACTATGGCTACACCTTC. Its protein is CAWSVHGGINYGYTF. This chain joins TRBV30 and TRBJ1-2; D is unclear. This CDR3 contains 15 residues. Trimming pared 0 bases from V and 1 base from J, leaving 12 bases between. Looked up from germline, CDR1 is GTSNPN and CDR2 is SVGIG (reference sequence).

The rearrangement joins TRBV2 to TRBJ2-1, with 7 bases identical to TRBD2. The CDR3 is made up of 15 amino acids. Germline values: CDR1 SNHLY, CDR2 FYNNEI. Trimming removed 2 bases from V and 5 bases from J; junction bases left unmatched: 6. This CDR3 is CASSERGGPDNEQFF. The CDR3 DNA reads as TGTGCCAGCAGTGAAAGGGGAGGGCCAGACAATGAGCAGTTCTTC.

V gene TRBV30 combines with J gene TRBJ2-3; a possible D gene is TRBD1 (5 bases). The germline V gene has CDR1 GTSNPN and CDR2 SVGIG (reference sequence). V was clipped by 0 bases and J by 7 bases, with 8 bases between them. This CDR3 region has 12 residues. The CDR3 nucleotides are TGTGCCTGGAGTGTAGGGGTTAATACGCAGTATTTT. It codes for CAWSVGVNTQYF.

The V and J genes are TRBV30 and TRBJ1-2; 8 nucleotides agree with TRBD1. From germline, CDR1 is GTSNPN and CDR2 SVGIG (reference sequence). V was pared by 5 bases and J by 14 bases, with 10 bases of the junction left unmatched. This CDR3 is 11 amino acids long. In DNA form, the CDR3 reads TGTGCCTGGGAAACAGGGCAGGGGGCAACCTTC. It encodes CAWETGQGATF.

The chain uses TRBV12-5 and TRBJ2-3; a weak D match, TRBD1 (6 bases). The CDR3 spans 15 residues. V lost 4 bases to trimming and J lost 2 bases, with 13 bases between them. The germline gives CDR1 LGHNT, CDR2 FRNRAP. The CDR3 protein is CASGYRQDLTDTQYF. CDR3 nucleotides: TGTGCTAGTGGTTACAGACAGGACCTCACAGATACGCAGTATTTT.

The sample holds one count of this clone. J is TRBJ2-5 and V is TRBV19; perhaps TRBD1 as D (6 bases). CDR3 size: 13 residues. CDR1 is LNHDA and CDR2 is SQIVND in the germline V gene (reference sequence). With 4 bases removed from V and 5 bases from J, the gap between germline ends came to 11 bases. CDR3 sequence reads: CASSTRTVETQYF. The CDR3 DNA sequence: TGTGCCAGTAGTACCAGGACAGTGGAGACCCAGTACTTC.

This clone was seen just once. The chain uses TRBV7-2 and TRBJ1-5; 7 bases align to TRBD1. The CDR3 spans 13 residues. Trimming cost V 5 bases and J 6 bases; bases outside gene matches: 4. The V gene's germline CDR1 is SGHTA and CDR2 FQGNSA. CDR3 loop: CASSLGTAQPQHF. CDR3 bases: TGTGCCAGCAGCCTGGGGACAGCTCAGCCCCAGCATTTT. Full variable domain (remainder filled in from reference TRBV7-2 and TRBJ1-5): GAGVSQSPSNKVTEKGKDVELRCDPISGHTALYWYRQSLGQGLEFLIYFQGNSAPDKSGLPSDRFSAERTGGSVSTLTIQRTQQEDSAVYLCASSLGTAQPQHFGDGTRLSIL.

The chain joins TRBV5-6 to TRBJ2-5; D gene ambiguous. The germline CDR1 and CDR2 sequences are SGHDT and YYEEEE. Trimming removed 3 bases at V and 5 bases at J, with 11 bases between. The CDR3 sequence is 13 residues long. The CDR3 reads CASSSWVAETQYF. In DNA, the CDR3 is TGTGCCAGCAGCTCTTGGGTTGCGGAGACCCAGTACTTC.

The chain joins TRBV9 to TRBJ1-5, with D uncertain. Trimming took off 4 bases at V and 2 bases at J, with 10 bases between the two ends. The CDR3 loop spans 14 amino acids. CDR1 and CDR2 from the germline V gene are SGDLS and YYNGEE. The chain's CDR3 is CASSPNLGNQPQHF. CDR3 bases: TGTGCCAGCAGCCCCAATTTGGGCAATCAGCCCCAGCATTTT. Full variable domain (missing parts from reference TRBV9 and TRBJ1-5): DSGVTQTPKHLITATGQRVTLRCSPRSGDLSVYWYQQSLDQGLQFLIQYYNGEERAKGNILERFSAQQFPDLHSELNLSSLELGDSALYFCASSPNLGNQPQHFGDGTRLSIL.

J is TRBJ2-4 and V is TRBV7-8; D gene unclear. The CDR3 extends over 13 amino acids. Germline assignment: CDR1 SGHVS and CDR2 FQNEAQ. V was pared by 8 bases and J by 8 bases, with 16 bases between. DNA of the CDR3: TGTGCCAGCTCAGCTTTCCCCTCGGACATTCAGTACTTC. Its protein product is CASSAFPSDIQYF. Supplemented by reference TRBV7-8 and TRBJ2-4, the full variable domain reads GAGVSQSPRYKVAKRGQDVALRCDPISGHVSLFWYQQALGQGPEFLTYFQNEAQLDKSGLPSDRFFAERPEGSVSTLKIQRTQQEDSAVYLCASSAFPSDIQYFGAGTRLSVL.

V usage is TRBV27 and J usage is TRBJ1-5, with D possibly being TRBD1 (5 bases). CDR3 size: 13 residues. V was clipped by 2 bases and J by 9 bases, with 11 bases between them. Germline CDR1 and CDR2: MNHEY and SMNVEV (reference sequence). The CDR3, as DNA: TGTGCCAGCAGTTTAGGGGGGGAGCTGCCCCAGCATTTT. As protein: CASSLGGELPQHF.